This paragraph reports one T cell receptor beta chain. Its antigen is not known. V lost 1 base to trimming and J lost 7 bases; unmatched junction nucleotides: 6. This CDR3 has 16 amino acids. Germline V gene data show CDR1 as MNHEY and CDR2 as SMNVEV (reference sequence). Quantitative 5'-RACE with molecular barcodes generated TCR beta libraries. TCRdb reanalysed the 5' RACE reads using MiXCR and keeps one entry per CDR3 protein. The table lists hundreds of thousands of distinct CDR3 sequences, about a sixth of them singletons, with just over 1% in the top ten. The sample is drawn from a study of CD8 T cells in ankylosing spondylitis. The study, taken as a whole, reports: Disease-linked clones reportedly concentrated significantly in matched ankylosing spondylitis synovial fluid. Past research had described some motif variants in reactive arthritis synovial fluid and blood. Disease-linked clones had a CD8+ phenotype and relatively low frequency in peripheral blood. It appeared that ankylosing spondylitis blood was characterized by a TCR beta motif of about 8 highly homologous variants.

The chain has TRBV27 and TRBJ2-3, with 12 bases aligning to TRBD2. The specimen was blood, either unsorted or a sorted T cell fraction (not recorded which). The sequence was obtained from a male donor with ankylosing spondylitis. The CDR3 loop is CASSLFGLAGMNTQYF. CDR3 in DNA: TGTGCCAGCAGTTTATTCGGACTAGCGGGGATGAATACGCAGTATTTT.